These 5 T cell receptor beta chains were all obtained from the same sample, sequenced in a study of monozygotic twins with inflammatory bowel disease. TCRdb re-called the 5' RACE reads and gives one entry per CDR3 protein, without DNA. The sample has more than 350,000 distinct CDR3 sequences. The sequencing input was blood. The receptors here all came from a human donor with ulcerative colitis or Crohn's disease, or a healthy co-twin of an affected twin (not recorded which).

The chain has TRBV29-1 and TRBJ1-1; the TRBD1 assignment by TCRdb is unverifiable without DNA. Germline CDR1 reads SQVTM; CDR2 reads ANQGSEA. This CDR3 comprises 13 residues. The CDR3 protein is CSVVSAWGTEAFF. Supplemented by reference TRBV29-1 and TRBJ1-1, the full variable domain reads SAVISQKPSRDICQRGTSLTIQCQVDSQVTMMFWYRQQPGQSLTLIATANQGSEATYESGFVIDKFPISRPNLTFSTLTVSNMSPEDSSIYLCSVVSAWGTEAFFGQGTRLTVV.

V usage is TRBV20-1 and J usage is TRBJ2-7; TCRdb selects TRBD1, and the lack of DNA leaves this call unchecked. The CDR3 has 15 amino acids. Germline values: CDR1 DFQATT, CDR2 SNEGSKA (reference sequence). The CDR3 sequence: CSAREDRARSYEQYF.

This sequence joins TRBV5-1 and TRBJ2-3; TCRdb's D call, TRBD1, is unchecked because there is no DNA. Germline V gene lookup returns CDR1 SGHRS and CDR2 YFSETQ. The CDR3 runs 13 residues. The CDR3 is CASRGQDTDTQYF.

This sequence joins TRBV5-1 and TRBJ2-3; the D call from TCRdb, TRBD2, cannot be confirmed without DNA. Germline assignment: CDR1 SGHRS and CDR2 YFSETQ. The CDR3 has 15 amino acids. CDR3 amino acids: CASSRSGKSTDTQYF.

J is TRBJ2-3 and V is TRBV5-1; TCRdb names TRBD2, which stays unverified in the absence of DNA. The CDR3 sequence is 12 residues long. Per germline, CDR1 SGHRS and CDR2 YFSETQ. The CDR3 sequence is CASSLEPYTQYF.